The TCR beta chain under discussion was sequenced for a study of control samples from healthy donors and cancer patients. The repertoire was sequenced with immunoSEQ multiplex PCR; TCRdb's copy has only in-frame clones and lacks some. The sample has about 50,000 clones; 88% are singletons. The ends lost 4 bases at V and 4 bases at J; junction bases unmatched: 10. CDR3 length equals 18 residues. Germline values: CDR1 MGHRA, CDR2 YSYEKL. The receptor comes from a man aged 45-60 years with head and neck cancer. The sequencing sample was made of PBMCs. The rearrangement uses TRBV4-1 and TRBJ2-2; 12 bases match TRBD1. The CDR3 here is CASSPGGQGAQITGELFF. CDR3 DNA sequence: TGCGCCAGCAGCCCCGGGGGACAGGGGGCGCAGATCACCGGGGAGCTGTTTTTT.